What follows is one T cell receptor beta chain and its context. Its specificity is not known. This entry belongs to a study of brain T cells in children with intractable seizures. The study, taken as a whole, reports: Viral specificity was inferred only from CDR3 similarity; HCMV serostatus was unknown. Absence of clones before surgery may stem from lower sequencing depth.

At least one anti-epileptic drug was given before surgery. Sequenced by immunoSEQ multiplex PCR; TCRdb stores in-frame clones only, minus some. The table has about 80,000 clones, 90% to 95% seen once. V shed 1 base and J shed 6 bases, with 9 bases lying between them. CDR1 and CDR2 from the germline V gene are SGHNT and YENEEA. There are 13 residues in the CDR3. This sample comprised peripheral blood, obtained at surgery. The chain links TRBV11-3 to TRBJ1-1; D is perhaps TRBD1 (6 bases). This receptor was identified in a girl aged 2-10 years with Rasmussen encephalitis and intractable seizures. DNA of the CDR3: TGTGCCAGCAGCTTAGCCGGGGGGCCTGAAGCTTTCTTT. Protein product: CASSLAGGPEAFF.